This TCR beta chain was recorded in a study of cytomegalovirus exposure and HLA in healthy donors. Use of 60 Vbeta and 13 Jbeta primers characterized the PCR. Here immunoSEQ multiplex PCR was the method, and the copy in TCRdb shows in-frame clones only, minus some. The data contain about 140,000 clones, 76% of them singletons. V shed 4 bases and J 7 bases; nucleotides not matched to a gene: 10. Per the germline V gene, CDR1 is MNHEY and CDR2 is SVGAGI. This CDR3 region has 16 residues. The study, taken as a whole, reports: An ancestry cluster, one associated with Asian ancestry, reportedly showed fewer N-insertions than the roughly 670-donor mean in a later analysis.

About this clone: Its antigen remains unidentified.

The chain links TRBV6-5 to TRBJ2-1; TRBD1 agrees at 10 bases. Sequencing was done on a sample of PBMCs. The TCR originated in a man aged 35 to 55 in good health and CMV-seronegative. The chain's CDR3 is CASSSTVGTGANEQFF. CDR3 DNA sequence: TGTGCCAGCAGTTCGACCGTCGGGACAGGGGCGAATGAGCAGTTCTTC.